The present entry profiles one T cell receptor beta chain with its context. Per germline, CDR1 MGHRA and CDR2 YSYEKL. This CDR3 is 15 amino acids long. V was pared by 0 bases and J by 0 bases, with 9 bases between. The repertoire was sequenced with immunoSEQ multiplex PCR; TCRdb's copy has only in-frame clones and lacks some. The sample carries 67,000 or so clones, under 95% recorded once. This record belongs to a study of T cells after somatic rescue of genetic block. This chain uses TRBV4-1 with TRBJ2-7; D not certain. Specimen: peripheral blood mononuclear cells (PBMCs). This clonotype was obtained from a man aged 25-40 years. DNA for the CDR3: TGCGCCAGCAGCCAAGATAGCAGGTTCTCCTACGAGCAGTACTTC. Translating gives CASSQDSRFSYEQYF.